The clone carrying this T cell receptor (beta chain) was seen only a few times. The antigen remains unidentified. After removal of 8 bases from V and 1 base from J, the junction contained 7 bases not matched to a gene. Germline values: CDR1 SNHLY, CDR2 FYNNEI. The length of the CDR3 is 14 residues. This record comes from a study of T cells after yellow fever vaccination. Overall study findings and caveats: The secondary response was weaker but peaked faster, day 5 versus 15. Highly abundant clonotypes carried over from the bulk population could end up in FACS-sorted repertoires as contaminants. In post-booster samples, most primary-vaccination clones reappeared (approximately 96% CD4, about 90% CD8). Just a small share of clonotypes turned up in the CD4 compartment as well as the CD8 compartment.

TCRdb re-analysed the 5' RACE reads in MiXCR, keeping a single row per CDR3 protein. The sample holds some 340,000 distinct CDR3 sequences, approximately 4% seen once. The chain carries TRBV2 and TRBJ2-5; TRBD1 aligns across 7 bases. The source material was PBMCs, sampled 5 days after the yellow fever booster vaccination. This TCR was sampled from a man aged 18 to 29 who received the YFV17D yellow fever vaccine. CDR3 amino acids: CASGTRGSQETQYF. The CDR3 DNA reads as TGTGCCAGCGGGACCAGGGGGAGCCAAGAGACCCAGTACTTC.